The present entry profiles one T cell receptor beta chain with its context. Which antigen it targets is not known. Per-nucleotide qualities are absent, and no much larger clonotype sits a single base away. The data are from a study of shared clonotypes between healthy human individuals (TCRdb year 2020). General notes on the study: Three men and two women, aged 18 to 49 years, made up the cohort. Per donor, three plates each were used for CD4 naive and CD4 memory, two for CD8 naive, and one for CD8 memory. To estimate repertoire size and how much clonotypes are shared between individuals, the study performed deep sequencing of blood TCR repertoires from roughly five healthy adults. Different laboratories and diverse techniques were used to prepare libraries and sequence TCR repertoires, to increase sequencing depth and limit assay-specific biases. Per donor, leukapheresis produced somewhere between about 0.9 and 9.5 billion PBMCs. General conclusions and limits of the study: Clonotypes shared by all four sorted-subset donors showed higher generation probabilities than non-shared clonotypes. Across a handful of donors, around 5% of naive CD4, 3% to 3.5% of naive CD8, under 2.5% of memory CD4, and 0.4% of memory CD8 clonotypes were shared. Sampling was restricted to blood, and TCR repertoires in tissue are likely to differ from TCR repertoires in blood. Because the study included a small number of donors, the genetic and exposure-history diversity represented was limited. Based on pairwise subsampling, the degree of clonotype sharing among donors was expected to be affected by sequencing depth. Naive subsets generally had larger estimated clonotype richness than memory subsets did. Even with the large sequencing depth, rarefaction of the sorted-subset datasets indicated that sequencing was incomplete.

Using the deep immunoSEQ assay, multiplex PCR amplified TCR CDR3 regions from genomic DNA. For each cell subset, the extracted genomic DNA was distributed evenly across all wells of several immunoSEQ 96-well plates, and each plate served as one replicate. For sorted subsets, each replicate PCR was loaded with approximately 190 ng genomic DNA, equivalent to 25,000 to 35,000 T cell genomes. The purified libraries were quantified using a Qubit 3.0 fluorometer, sized with a Bioanalyzer 2100, and then quantified again using the KAPA Library Quantification kit. Every immunoSEQ 96-well plate was sequenced on a separate single-read 150-cycle Illumina NextSeq 550 flow cell. In the original analysis: Because the immunoSEQ output held only junctional sequences and lacked quality scores, the filtering could not match the filtering applied to full-length reads. To assign V/J genes and CDR3, sequences were annotated using PyIR, a Python wrapper for IgBLAST v1.9, with IMGT germline references. Reads were removed for weak V/J assignments (E-value above 1e-6), missing CDR3, stop codons, out-of-frame junctions, or ambiguous translated residues. V3J clonotypes were defined as sequences sharing the same inferred V gene, J gene, and CDR3 amino acid sequence. The percentage overlap between two repertoires was calculated by dividing the number of shared unique clonotypes by the size of the smaller repertoire. Richness of each repertoire was evaluated using RTK rarefaction, the Chao1 estimator, and Recon v2.1 estimates of unobserved clonotypes. For all TCRbeta clonotypes obtained by the gDNA method from a few donors, generation probabilities were computed with OLGA. The table comes from immuneACCESS by way of TCRdb, which keeps in-frame sequences with V and J called. Part of the clones is missing from these tables; in studies checked, under half for an unresolved V gene and the rest for unknown reasons. The V and J calls and clone size come from that table; D and trimming were worked out from the DNA. The table for this sample lists roughly 720,000 clones; roughly 91% of them were counted only once. The ten top clones hold about 33% of the sample.

The donors were healthy, HIV-negative adults with no recently reported acute infections or vaccinations. Every donor was a Caucasian adult residing in Nashville, Tennessee, USA. CD8 memory samples consisted of magnetically selected CD45RO+ cells combined with CCR7-negative CD45RA+ effector memory (TemRA) cells. Blood was collected by leukapheresis, and PBMCs were isolated by Ficoll-Histopaque density gradient centrifugation and then cryopreserved in liquid nitrogen vapor phase. Analytical flow cytometry was used to check the purity and quantity of each magnetically sorted T cell population. From each sorted fraction, genomic DNA was isolated and quantified by UV absorbance on a Nanodrop 2000c. The sequence was collected from a man aged 18 to 30 in good health. Some clones in this sample may be carry-over from other donors' samples. Specimen: memory CD8+ T cells from PBMCs. The intended sense of this specimen's cell subset or site label: CD45RO+ cells pooled with CCR7-negative TemRA cells.

The CDR3 corresponds to CASSNYGGEQETQYF. The DNA sequence is as follows: TGTGCCAGCAGTAATTACGGGGGGGAGCAAGAGACCCAGTACTTC. The sequence is built from TRBV6-1 and TRBJ2-5, and TRBD2 aligns with 8 junction nucleotides. The V end gives up 5 bases and the J end 2 bases, leaving 7 bases in the junction not matched to a gene. As encoded in the germline V gene, CDR1 is MNHNS while CDR2 is SASEGT. CDR3 length: 15 amino acids, cysteine to phenylalanine. Only the CDR3 region is kept as DNA, spanning 45 bases read in frame from base 1.